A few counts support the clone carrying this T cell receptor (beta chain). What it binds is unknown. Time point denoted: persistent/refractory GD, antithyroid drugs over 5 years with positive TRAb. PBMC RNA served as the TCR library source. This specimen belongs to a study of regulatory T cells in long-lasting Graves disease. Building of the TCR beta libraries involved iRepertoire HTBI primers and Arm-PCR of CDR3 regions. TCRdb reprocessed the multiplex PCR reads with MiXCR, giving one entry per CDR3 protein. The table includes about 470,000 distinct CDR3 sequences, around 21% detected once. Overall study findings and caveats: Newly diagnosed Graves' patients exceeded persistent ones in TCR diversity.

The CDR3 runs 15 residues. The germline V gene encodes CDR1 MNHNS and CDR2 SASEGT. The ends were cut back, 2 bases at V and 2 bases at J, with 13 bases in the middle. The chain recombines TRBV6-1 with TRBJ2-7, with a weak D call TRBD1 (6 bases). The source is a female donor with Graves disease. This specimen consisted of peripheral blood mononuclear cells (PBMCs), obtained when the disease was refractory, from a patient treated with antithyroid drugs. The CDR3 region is CASSERWDKTYEQYF. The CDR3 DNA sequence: TGTGCCAGCAGTGAAAGATGGGACAAAACCTACGAGCAGTACTTC.